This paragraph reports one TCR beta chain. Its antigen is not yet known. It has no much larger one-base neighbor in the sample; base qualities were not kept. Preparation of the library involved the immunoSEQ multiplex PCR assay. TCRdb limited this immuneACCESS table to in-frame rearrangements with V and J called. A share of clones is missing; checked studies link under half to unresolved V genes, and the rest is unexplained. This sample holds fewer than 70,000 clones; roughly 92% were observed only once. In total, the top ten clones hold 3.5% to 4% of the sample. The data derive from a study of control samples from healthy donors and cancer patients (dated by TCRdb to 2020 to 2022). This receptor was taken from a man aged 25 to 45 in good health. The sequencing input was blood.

The sequenced DNA: TGTGCCACCCGCACGTTGGGTGTGGGAAGAGAGACCCAGTACTTC. This is translated as CATRTLGVGRETQYF. The chain is encoded by TRBV6-5 joined to TRBJ2-5; the D gene remains uncertain. The junction carries 22 bases between V and J, which are trimmed by 10 bases and 4 bases respectively. From the cysteine up to the phenylalanine, the CDR3 has a length of 15 residues. Of the read, only the CDR3 DNA is kept; its 45 bases are in frame from base 1. Per the germline V gene, MNHEY is the CDR1 and SVGAGI is the CDR2.